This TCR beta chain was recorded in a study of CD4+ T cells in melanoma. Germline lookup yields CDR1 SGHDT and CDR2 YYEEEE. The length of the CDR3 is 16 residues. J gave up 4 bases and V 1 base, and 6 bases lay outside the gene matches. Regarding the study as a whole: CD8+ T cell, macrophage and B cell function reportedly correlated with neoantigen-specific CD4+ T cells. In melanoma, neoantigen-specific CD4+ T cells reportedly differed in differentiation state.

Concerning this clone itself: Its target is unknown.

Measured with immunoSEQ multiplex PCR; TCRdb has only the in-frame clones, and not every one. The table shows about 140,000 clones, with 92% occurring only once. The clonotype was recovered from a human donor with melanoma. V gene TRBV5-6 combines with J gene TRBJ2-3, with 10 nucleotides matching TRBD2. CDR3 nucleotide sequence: TGTGCCAGCAGCTTGTGGGCTAGCGGGGGATCAGATACGCAGTATTTT. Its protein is CASSLWASGGSDTQYF.